This T cell receptor (beta chain) was captured by sequencing in a study of T cells in Graves' hyperthyroidism and ophthalmopathy. Whole-study findings and limits: Most expanded thyroid clonotypes above 0.001 also appeared in blood. Ophthalmopathy was distinguished from stable hyperthyroidism by 13 V-J signatures.

The CDR3 contains 14 residues. Germline V gene sequence: CDR1 KGHSH, CDR2 LQKENI. Losses at the gene ends were 4 bases for V and 9 bases for J; bases not matched to a gene: 9. This clonotype was found a few times. The antigen is not known. A read error is possible here, since a much larger clone lies one base away. Patients having uncontrolled infection, another autoimmune disease, pregnancy or lactation were not included. Source material for PBMCs was less than 12 ml fresh peripheral blood. RNA transcripts were the template for amplifying TCR beta CDR3 regions. A first-round RT-PCR of the TCR CDR3 used the HTBI primer set. TCRdb processed the multiplex PCR reads anew with MiXCR; each CDR3 protein has one entry. The sample shows 550,000 to 700,000 distinct CDR3 sequences, 14% to 15% of them seen only once.

The specimen was blood. The sequence came from a woman in her thirties or forties with Graves' ophthalmopathy. The chain joins TRBV18 to TRBJ2-5, with 9 nucleotides matching TRBD2. CDR3 nucleotide sequence: TGTGCCAGCTCACACGAGGTAGCGGGGGAGGCCCAGTACTTC. Protein: CASSHEVAGEAQYF.